This record looks at one T cell receptor (beta chain) sequence and its context. This clonotype was detected only a few times. There is no known antigen for this receptor. No much larger clone exists at a distance of one base, and base qualities are not known. The data belong to a study of vaccination and CD4 T cells after COVID-19 (dated by TCRdb to 2021 to 2024). Notes on the research overall: The convalescent cohort comprised six males and four females, including two Hispanic individuals, seven Caucasians, two Asians and one multiracial person. In around nine COVID-19 convalescent patients and several infection-naive healthy vaccine recipients, the spike-specific CD4+ TCR repertoire before mRNA vaccination was compared with the repertoire after mRNA vaccination. Post-COVID blood samples from convalescent patients were collected a median of around 100 days after diagnosis, with a range of roughly 35 to 180 days. Participants got two doses of the Pfizer-BioNTech BNT162b2 vaccine (n=8) or two doses of the Moderna mRNA-1273 vaccine (n=2). Culture stimuli were overlapping spike peptide pools from SARS-CoV-2 and from the common cold coronaviruses HCoV-NL63, HCoV-OC43 and HCoV-229E. Post-vaccine blood samples were collected a median of about 72 days after the second vaccine dose, ranging from about 13 to 241 days. Control cultures used a CEFX viral epitope pool as positive control, an HIV-1 Nef peptide pool as negative control, or no peptide. Overall study outcomes, separate from this receptor: Among the post-vaccine SARS-CoV-2-reactive clones in convalescent patients, a median around 86% showed up only after vaccination, which suggests vaccine-specific priming. The median count of SARS-CoV-2-reactive clonotypes went up from about 23 after infection to 38 after vaccination, although the change was not significant. The number of convalescent patients in the study was relatively small, and the study did not examine early timepoints following natural infection. Of the vaccine-specific clones in convalescent patients, 304 of 307, or nearly all, reacted only to SARS-CoV-2 spike and did not cross-react with common cold coronaviruses.

Interpreted using the paper, the treatment or condition label stands for: approximately 9-day PBMC culture with coronavirus spike peptide pools or control peptides (ViraFEST assay). The study used the ViraFEST assay, which expanded antigen-specific T cells with peptide pools and then identified expanded clonotypes by TCR sequencing. The absence of prior SARS-CoV-2 infection in healthy vaccine recipients was confirmed by negative nucleocapsid antibody tests before and after vaccination. Each well held 2.2 million or so PBMCs cultured with 9 to 10 ug/ml peptide pools in IMDM containing about 5% human AB serum and 7.5 to 10 IU/ml IL-2. On days 3 and 7, half of the culture medium was replaced with fresh IL-2-containing medium. Once the cells had been in culture for about 10 days, the EasySep CD4+ T cell isolation kit was used to isolate CD4+ T cells by negative selection. Ficoll-Paque Plus gradient centrifugation was used to isolate PBMCs from whole blood, and the isolated PBMCs were then either used fresh or cryopreserved at -140C. In general, triplicate wells were set up for every culture condition.

Library creation used PCR. DNA from cultured CD4+ T cells was subjected to TCR sequencing with the Oncomine TCR Beta short-read assay at the Johns Hopkins FTIC core. Genomic DNA was extracted from the cultured CD4+ T cells with the QIAamp micro DNA kit. Oncomine TCR Beta libraries from cultured CD4+ T cells were pooled with unique dual indexes and sequenced on an Illumina iSeq 100. The paper's processing steps were these. Non-productive sequences were removed, and CDR3s that did not start with C, did not end with F or W, or were shorter than 7 amino acids were discarded. The MANAFEST web application was used to identify antigen-specific clonotypes by comparing peptide-stimulated wells against reference wells and other culture wells. An FDR below 0.05, an odds ratio above 5, and a productive frequency above 0.1% in at least two of three replicate wells were required for clones to be considered positive. A clonotype was classed as cross-reactive if the clonotype showed significant expansion both in SARS-CoV-2 spike wells and in at least one common cold coronavirus spike condition. Similarity between CDR3 sequences was evaluated in R version 3.6.1 using Levenshtein distances (stringdist) and unrooted phylogenetic trees (ape). TCRdb reworked the public reads: Q25 trimming with fastp, MiXCR clone assembly, productive beta chains retained. A single entry per CDR3 protein holds the most common genes and DNA from its merged rows. The authors' filters were not applied to this entry. The sample table lists 25,000 or so distinct CDR3 sequences, approximately 48% of them with a count of one. Jointly, the top ten make up 15% to 20% of the sample.

Counted from cysteine to phenylalanine, this CDR3 has 15 amino acids. Only CDR3 DNA is held: 45 bases, read in frame from base 1. Ends trimmed: V by 5 bases, J by 2 bases; bases unmatched to a gene: 4. Taken from the germline V gene (reference sequence), the CDR1 and CDR2 loops are SEHNR and FQNEAQ. This specimen consisted of CD4+ T cells from blood, cultured in vitro, obtained before SARS-CoV-2 vaccination. The clonotype originates from a human donor who received a COVID-19 vaccine. Rearrangement joined TRBV7-9 to TRBJ1-5; TRBD1 fits 9 bases in the junction. The base sequence is TGTGCCAGCAGCCCGAGGACAGGGGGCAATCAGCCCCAGCATTTT. Its product reads: CASSPRTGGNQPQHF.